This T cell receptor (beta chain) was sequenced in a study of cytomegalovirus exposure and HLA in healthy donors. On this clone: Its antigen is undetermined.

The study ran its PCR with 60 Vbeta and 13 Jbeta primers. Study processing details: Later, an analysis found around 80 million unique TCR beta chains, and around 12 million of these were shared. Sequencing used immunoSEQ multiplex PCR; TCRdb keeps in-frame clones, though not all of them. V, J and clone size were drawn from that table, and D and trimming were deduced from the DNA. The sample has some 130,000 clones; around 79% are singletons. The CDR3 consists of 15 residues. CDR1 is LNHDA and CDR2 is SQIVND in the germline V gene (reference sequence). The J segment lost 5 bases and the V segment lost 3 bases, leaving 8 bases of the junction unmatched. Findings and limits, study-wide: Among the most significant clusters, several appeared linked to common viral pathogens in a later analysis. Associated with cytomegalovirus, according to the listing, were fewer than 200 TCR beta chains. When a later analysis compared HLA-associated TCR beta chains with equally common others, the HLA-associated chains turned out to be more clonally expanded and to have lower generation probabilities.

The rearrangement links TRBV19 to TRBJ2-5; 8 bases match TRBD1. Sequencing was performed on PBMCs. The sequence was collected from a male donor in good health and CMV-seronegative. This CDR3 is CASSIWTGTGETQYF. In DNA, the CDR3 is TGTGCCAGTAGTATTTGGACAGGGACCGGGGAGACCCAGTACTTC.